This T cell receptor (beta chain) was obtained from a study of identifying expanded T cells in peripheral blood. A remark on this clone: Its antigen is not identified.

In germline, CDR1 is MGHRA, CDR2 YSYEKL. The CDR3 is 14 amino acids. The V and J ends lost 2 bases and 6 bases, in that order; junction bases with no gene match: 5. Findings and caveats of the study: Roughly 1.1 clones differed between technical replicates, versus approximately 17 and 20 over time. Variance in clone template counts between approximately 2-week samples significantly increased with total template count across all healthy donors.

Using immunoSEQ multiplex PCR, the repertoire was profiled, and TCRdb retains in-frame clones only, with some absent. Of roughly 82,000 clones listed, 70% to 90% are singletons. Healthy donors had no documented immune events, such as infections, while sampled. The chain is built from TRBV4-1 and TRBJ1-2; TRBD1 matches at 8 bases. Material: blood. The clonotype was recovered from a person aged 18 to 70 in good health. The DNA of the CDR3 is TGCGCCAGCAGCCAAACGGACAGGGCCAATGGCTACACCTTC. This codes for CASSQTDRANGYTF.